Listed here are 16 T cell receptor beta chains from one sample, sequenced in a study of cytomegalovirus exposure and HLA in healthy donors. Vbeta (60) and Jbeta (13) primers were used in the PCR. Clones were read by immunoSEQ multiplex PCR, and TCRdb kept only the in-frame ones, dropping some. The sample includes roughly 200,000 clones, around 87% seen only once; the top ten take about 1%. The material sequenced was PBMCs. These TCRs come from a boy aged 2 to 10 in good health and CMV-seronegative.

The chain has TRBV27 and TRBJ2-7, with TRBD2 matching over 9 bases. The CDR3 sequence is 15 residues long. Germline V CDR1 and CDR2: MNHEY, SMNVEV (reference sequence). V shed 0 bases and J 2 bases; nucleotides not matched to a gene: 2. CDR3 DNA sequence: TGTGCCAGCAGTTTATCGCGGGGGGGCACCTACGAGCAGTACTTC. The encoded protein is CASSLSRGGTYEQYF.

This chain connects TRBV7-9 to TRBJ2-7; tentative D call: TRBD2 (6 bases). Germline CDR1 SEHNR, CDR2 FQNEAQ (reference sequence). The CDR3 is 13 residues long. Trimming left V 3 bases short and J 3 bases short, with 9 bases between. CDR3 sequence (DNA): TGTGCCAGCAGCTTGGGACTTAACTACGAGCAGTACTTC. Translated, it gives CASSLGLNYEQYF.

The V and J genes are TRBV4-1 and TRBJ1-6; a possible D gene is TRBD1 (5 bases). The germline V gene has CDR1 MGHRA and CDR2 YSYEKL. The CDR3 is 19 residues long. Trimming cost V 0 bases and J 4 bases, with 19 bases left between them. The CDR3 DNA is TGCGCCAGCAGCCAAGAACTTTTCAGGGCGCCAAATTATAATTCACCCCTCCACTTT. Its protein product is CASSQELFRAPNYNSPLHF.

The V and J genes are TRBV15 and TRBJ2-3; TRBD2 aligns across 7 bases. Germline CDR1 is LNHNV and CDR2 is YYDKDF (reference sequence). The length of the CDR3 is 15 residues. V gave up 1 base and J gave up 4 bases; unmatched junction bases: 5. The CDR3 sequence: CATSRGGGASDTQYF. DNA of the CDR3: TGTGCCACCAGCAGAGGGGGGGGAGCCTCAGATACGCAGTATTTT.

CDR3 residues: CASTHGDFYEQYF. CDR3 nucleotides: TGTGCCAGCACCCATGGGGACTTCTACGAGCAGTACTTC. V usage is TRBV6-6 and J usage is TRBJ2-7; tentatively, D is TRBD2 (6 bases). Trimming cost V 7 bases and J 3 bases, with 13 bases left between them. Germline CDR1 reads MNHNY; CDR2 reads SVGAGI (reference sequence). CDR3 length: 13 residues.

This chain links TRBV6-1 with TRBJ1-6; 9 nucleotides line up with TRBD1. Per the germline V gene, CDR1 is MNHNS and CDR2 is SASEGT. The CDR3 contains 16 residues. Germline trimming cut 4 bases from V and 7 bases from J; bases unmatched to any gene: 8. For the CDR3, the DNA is TGTGCCAGCAGTGGACCACAGGGGGCTCGAAATTCACCCCTCCACTTT. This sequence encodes CASSGPQGARNSPLHF.

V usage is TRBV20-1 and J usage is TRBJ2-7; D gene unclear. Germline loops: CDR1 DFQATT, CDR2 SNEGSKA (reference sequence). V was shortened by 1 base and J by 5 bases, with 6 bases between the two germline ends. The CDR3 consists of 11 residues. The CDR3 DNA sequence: TGCAGTGCTAGAGTGGCGGACGAGCAGTACTTC. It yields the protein CSARVADEQYF.

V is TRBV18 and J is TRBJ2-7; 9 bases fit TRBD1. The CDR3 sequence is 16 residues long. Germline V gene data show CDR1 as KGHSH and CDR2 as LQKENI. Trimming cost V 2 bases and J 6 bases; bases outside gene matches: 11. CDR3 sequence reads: CASSPKGGTGLAEQYF. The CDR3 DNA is TGTGCCAGCTCACCAAAGGGCGGGACAGGGCTGGCCGAGCAGTACTTC. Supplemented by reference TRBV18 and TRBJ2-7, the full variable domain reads NAGVMQNPRHLVRRRGQEARLRCSPMKGHSHVYWYRQLPEEGLKFMVYLQKENIIDESGMPKERFSAEFPKEGPSILRIQQVVRGDSAAYFCASSPKGGTGLAEQYFGPGTRLTVT.

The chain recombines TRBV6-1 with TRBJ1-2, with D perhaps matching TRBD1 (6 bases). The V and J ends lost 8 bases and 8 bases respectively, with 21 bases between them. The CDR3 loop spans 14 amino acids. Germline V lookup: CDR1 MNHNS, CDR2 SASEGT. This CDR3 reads CASGSLAGVRGYTF. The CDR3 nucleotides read TGTGCCAGCGGGTCTTTGGCAGGGGTGCGAGGCTACACCTTC.

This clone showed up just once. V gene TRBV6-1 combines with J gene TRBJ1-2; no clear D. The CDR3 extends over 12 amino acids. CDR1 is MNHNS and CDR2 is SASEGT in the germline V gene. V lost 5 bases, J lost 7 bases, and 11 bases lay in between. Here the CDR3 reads CASSLGRAGYTF. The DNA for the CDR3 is TGTGCCAGCAGTCTCGGGCGGGCTGGCTACACCTTC.

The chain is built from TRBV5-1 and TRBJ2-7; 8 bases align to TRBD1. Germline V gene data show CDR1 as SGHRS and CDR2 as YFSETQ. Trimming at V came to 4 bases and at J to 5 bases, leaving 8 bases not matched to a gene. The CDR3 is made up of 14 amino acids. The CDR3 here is CASSQTGVSDEQYF. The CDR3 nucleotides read TGCGCCAGCAGCCAGACAGGGGTAAGCGACGAGCAGTACTTC.

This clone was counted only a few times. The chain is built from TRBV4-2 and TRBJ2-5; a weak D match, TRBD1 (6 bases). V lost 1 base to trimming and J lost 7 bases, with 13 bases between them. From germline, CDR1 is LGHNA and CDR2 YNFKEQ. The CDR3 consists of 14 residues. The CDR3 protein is CASSQVTGRVTQYF. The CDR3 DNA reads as TGTGCCAGCAGCCAAGTGACAGGCCGAGTGACCCAGTACTTC.

The chain's CDR3 is CAWSPRVRTEAFF. The DNA for the CDR3 is TGTGCCTGGAGCCCGCGGGTTCGGACTGAAGCTTTCTTT. This chain joins TRBV30 and TRBJ1-1; no clear D gene. Trimming took 3 bases from V and 5 from J, leaving 13 bases between them. Germline lookup yields CDR1 GTSNPN and CDR2 SVGIG (reference sequence). This CDR3 has 13 residues.

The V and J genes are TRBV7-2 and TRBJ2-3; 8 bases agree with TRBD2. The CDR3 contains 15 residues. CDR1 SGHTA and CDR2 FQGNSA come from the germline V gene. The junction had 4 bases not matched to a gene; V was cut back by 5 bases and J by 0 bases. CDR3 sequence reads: CASSRGGISTDTQYF. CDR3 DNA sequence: TGTGCCAGCAGCCGGGGGGGGATAAGCACAGATACGCAGTATTTT. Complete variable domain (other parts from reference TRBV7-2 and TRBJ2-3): GAGVSQSPSNKVTEKGKDVELRCDPISGHTALYWYRQSLGQGLEFLIYFQGNSAPDKSGLPSDRFSAERTGGSVSTLTIQRTQQEDSAVYLCASSRGGISTDTQYFGPGTRLTVL.

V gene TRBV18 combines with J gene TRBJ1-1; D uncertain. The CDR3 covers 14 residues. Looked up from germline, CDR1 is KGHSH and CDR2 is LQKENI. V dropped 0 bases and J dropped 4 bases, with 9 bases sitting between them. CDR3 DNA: TGTGCCAGCTCACCACCGGCGGCAGTCACTGAAGCTTTCTTT. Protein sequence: CASSPPAAVTEAFF.

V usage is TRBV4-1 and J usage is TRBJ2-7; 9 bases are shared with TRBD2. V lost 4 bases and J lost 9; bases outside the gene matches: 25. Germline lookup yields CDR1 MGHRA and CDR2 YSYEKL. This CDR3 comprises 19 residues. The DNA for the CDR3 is TGCGCCAGCAGCCCCCATTTTACCGCGGGAGGGGCGTTAAGGTTTGGGCAGTACTTC. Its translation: CASSPHFTAGGALRFGQYF.